These T cell receptor beta chains were read from a single sample in a study of cytomegalovirus exposure and HLA in healthy donors. The assay was immunoSEQ multiplex PCR, and TCRdb's table has in-frame clones only and misses some. The repertoire holds around 64,000 clones, with about four fifths as singletons. The sample comprised PBMCs. These receptors all come from a man younger than 45 in good health and CMV-seropositive. CDR3s include the opening cysteine and the closing phenylalanine or tryptophan. A D gene is named only where the DNA matches it firmly. Rows may omit the clone size; those that give it use once, few, many or a size class.

V gene	D gene	J gene	clone size	CDR3 DNA	CDR3 protein
TRBV7-2	TRBD2	TRBJ2-7	-	TGTGCCAGCAGCCCCATCCGGCGGGGGTCCTACGAGCAGTACTTC	CASSPIRRGSYEQYF
TRBV5-1	TRBD2	TRBJ2-3	-	TGCGCCAGCAGCCCGACTAGCGGGGGGACAGATACGCAGTATTTT	CASSPTSGGTDTQYF
TRBV5-8	-	TRBJ1-3	-	TGTGCCAGCAGCCTGACTGTGAAACCCCCCGAAACCATATATTTT	CASSLTVKPPETIYF
TRBV7-2	TRBD1	TRBJ1-1	few	TGTGCCAGCAGCCCACGGACAGGGGGCTCTTATGCTGAAGCTTTCTTT	CASSPRTGGSYAEAFF
TRBV18	-	TRBJ1-3	few	TGTAAGACAACCTCTGGAAACACCATATATTTT	CKTTSGNTIYF
TRBV28	TRBD2	TRBJ2-7	-	TGTGCCAGCCGGAGGACTAGCTACGAGCAGTACTTC	CASRRTSYEQYF
TRBV28	-	TRBJ1-2	-	TGTGCCAGCCATACGGGGACTCACTATGGCTACACCTTC	CASHTGTHYGYTF
TRBV28	TRBD1	TRBJ1-2	-	TGTGCCAGCAGCTTAGGGACAGGGGCTAACTATGGCTACACCTTC	CASSLGTGANYGYTF
TRBV5-1	TRBD2	TRBJ2-3	once	TGCGCCAGCAGCTTGAGGGAGGGGCGCACAGATACGCAGTATTTT	CASSLREGRTDTQYF
TRBV7-3	TRBD2	TRBJ2-1	-	TGTGCCAGCAGCCCGGGGACTAGCGGGGGGAGGAATGAGCAGTTCTTC	CASSPGTSGGRNEQFF
TRBV6-5	TRBD1	TRBJ2-4	-	TGTGCCAGCAGACGGCAGGGGGAAAACATTCAGTACTTC	CASRRQGENIQYF
TRBV5-4	TRBD2	TRBJ2-7	-	TGTGCCAGCAGCTTGCGGGGACTAGCGGAGGAAAGGCAGTACTTC	CASSLRGLAEERQYF
TRBV28	-	TRBJ1-2	-	TGTGCCAGCAGTGACGCGGGACCGCAGGGTGGCTACACCTTC	CASSDAGPQGGYTF
TRBV19	TRBD2	TRBJ2-1	-	TGTGCCAGTAGTATAGATAGCGGGTCCTACAATGAGCAGTTCTTC	CASSIDSGSYNEQFF
TRBV5-5	TRBD2	TRBJ2-7	few	TGTGCCAGCAGCTTATCCTTGGGGTTAGCGGGGGGCGGCTACGAGCAGTACTTC	CASSLSLGLAGGGYEQYF
TRBV6-1	-	TRBJ1-1	-	TGTGCCAGCCGACAGGCTTTGAACACTGAAGCTTTCTTT	CASRQALNTEAFF
TRBV5-1	-	TRBJ2-6	-	TGCGCCAGCAGGGTCAGGTCGCTATCAACCTCTGGGGCCAACGTCCTGACTTTC	CASRVRSLSTSGANVLTF
TRBV7-9	-	TRBJ2-1	-	TGTGCCAGCAGCTCTGGACTCGGGTTGGGCTACAATGAGCAGTTCTTC	CASSSGLGLGYNEQFF
TRBV7-8	-	TRBJ1-3	-	TGTGCCAGCAGCTTAGTTGGTCCGAGCTCTGGAAACACCATATATTTT	CASSLVGPSSGNTIYF
TRBV27	-	TRBJ1-4	few	TGTGCCAGCAGTTTATTCAGGACTCCTTATGAAAAACTGTTTTTT	CASSLFRTPYEKLFF
TRBV7-9	-	TRBJ1-4	-	TGTGCCAGCAGCTTAGCCGTGGAGGCAACTAATGAAAAACTGTTTTTT	CASSLAVEATNEKLFF
TRBV6-1	TRBD2	TRBJ2-7	-	TGTGCCAGCACCGCGGGGGTAGCGGGGAGGCAGTACTTC	CASTAGVAGRQYF
TRBV28	-	TRBJ2-1	-	TGTGCCAGCAGTGACTTCAATGAGCAGTTCTTC	CASSDFNEQFF
TRBV11-1	TRBD2	TRBJ2-1	-	TGTGCCAGCAGCGATACTAGCGGTCCTAGCTCCTACAATGAGCAGTTCTTC	CASSDTSGPSSYNEQFF
TRBV7-2	TRBD1	TRBJ2-7	-	TGTGCCAGCAGCTTAAGCGGCGTGAGGGGGCGAACCCACGAGCAGTACTTC	CASSLSGVRGRTHEQYF
TRBV7-3	-	TRBJ2-1	once	TGTGCCAGCAGCTTAAATGCAGCTAGCTCCTACAATGAGCAGTTCTTC	CASSLNAASSYNEQFF
TRBV28	-	TRBJ1-4	few	TGTGCCAGCAGTGCAAAGGACAGCTATCGGGAAAAACTGTTTTTT	CASSAKDSYREKLFF
TRBV4-1	TRBD2	TRBJ2-5	-	TGCGCCAGCAGCCAAGAGAAAGCGGGGGCCGCCAAGACCCAGTACTTC	CASSQEKAGAAKTQYF
TRBV9	TRBD2	TRBJ2-7	-	TGTGCCAGCAGCGGCGGGGGGGCGGATTACGAGCAGTACTTC	CASSGGGADYEQYF
TRBV19	-	TRBJ2-7	once	TGTGCCAGTAGTAACTGGCAGGCGCCCCTTCATGAGCAGTACTTC	CASSNWQAPLHEQYF
TRBV4-1	-	TRBJ2-3	-	TGCGCCAGCAGCCCCGGTCCAAATACGCAGTATTTT	CASSPGPNTQYF
TRBV30	TRBD2	TRBJ2-3	-	TGTGCCTGGAGTTCAGCTAGCGGGGCCAGCACAGATACGCAGTATTTT	CAWSSASGASTDTQYF
TRBV28	TRBD1	TRBJ1-4	-	TGTGCCAGCAAAACGACAGGGGGCTTTAATGAAAAACTGTTTTTT	CASKTTGGFNEKLFF
TRBV6-1	TRBD1	TRBJ1-6	-	TGTGCCAGCAGTGAAACAGGGGTTACTTCACCCCTCCACTTT	CASSETGVTSPLHF
TRBV5-1	TRBD2	TRBJ2-2	-	TGCGCCAGCAGCTTGGCCGTTTTAGCGGGGGGTAACACCGGGGAGCTGTTTTTT	CASSLAVLAGGNTGELFF
TRBV9	TRBD2	TRBJ2-1	-	TGTGCCAGCAGCGCTCATGCCAGTAGCGGGGGGGCCGGGAGTGAGCAGTTCTTC	CASSAHASSGGAGSEQFF
TRBV13	TRBD2	TRBJ2-3	-	TGTGCCAGCAGCTTCAGAGCGGGGGGCACAGATACGCAGTATTTT	CASSFRAGGTDTQYF
TRBV30	TRBD2	TRBJ2-1	-	TGTGCCTCTAGCGGGGGGGCGAAAATGTCCTACAATGAGCAGTTCTTC	CASSGGAKMSYNEQFF
TRBV10-1	TRBD1	TRBJ2-1	-	TGCGCCAGCAGTGAGTCAGGGGGCTTTACTCCCCTTAAGCAGTTCTTC	CASSESGGFTPLKQFF
TRBV28	-	TRBJ1-3	-	TGTGCCAGCAGCTTCACGCGGCACGACCCTGGAAACACCATATATTTT	CASSFTRHDPGNTIYF
TRBV4-3	TRBD1	TRBJ1-2	-	TGCGCCAGCAGCCAAGTTGCAGGGGGCTTGAGCGGCTACACCTTC	CASSQVAGGLSGYTF
TRBV14	TRBD2	TRBJ2-3	-	TGTGCCAGCAGCCGCCTGCTAGCGGGACTCACAGATACGCAGTATTTT	CASSRLLAGLTDTQYF
TRBV7-2	TRBD2	TRBJ2-3	-	TGTGCCAGCAGCTCCTGGACTAGGAGCACAGATACGCAGTATTTT	CASSSWTRSTDTQYF
TRBV7-3	TRBD2	TRBJ2-7	-	TGTGCCAGCAGCCCCGGACTAGCGGGGGCTTACGAGCAGTACTTC	CASSPGLAGAYEQYF
TRBV28	-	TRBJ1-2	-	TGTGCCAGCAGTTTAATGGATTACAGCTCTGGCTACACCTTC	CASSLMDYSSGYTF
TRBV4-3	-	TRBJ1-5	few	TGCGCCAGCAGCCAAGATAGTCAGGGACAGCCCCAGCATTTT	CASSQDSQGQPQHF
TRBV19	-	TRBJ1-4	few	TGTGCCAGTAGTAGAGAAGGAGGGGCCATAGGAAAACTGTTTTTT	CASSREGGAIGKLFF
TRBV27	-	TRBJ1-1	-	TGTGCCAGCAGTTATGTGGCGGACACTGAAGCTTTCTTT	CASSYVADTEAFF
TRBV2	TRBD1	TRBJ1-1	-	TGTGCCAGCAGGGGAATTCTACAGGGGAAGACTGAAGCTTTCTTT	CASRGILQGKTEAFF
TRBV28	TRBD1	TRBJ2-7	-	TGTGCCAGCAGTTCCTGGGACAGCCGAGCCTACGAGCAGTACTTC	CASSSWDSRAYEQYF
TRBV4-2	-	TRBJ2-6	-	TGTGCCAGCAGCCAGGGGGGAACGACCTCTGGGGCCAACGTCCTGACTTTC	CASSQGGTTSGANVLTF